This T cell receptor beta chain is drawn from a study of cytomegalovirus exposure and HLA in healthy donors. The PCR made use of 60 Vbeta and 13 Jbeta primers. The table came from immunoSEQ multiplex PCR; TCRdb's copy has only in-frame clones and leaves some out. The sample records about 160,000 clones, about four fifths being singletons. Findings and limits, study-wide: In a later analysis, V- and J-gene trimming of beta chains associated with a DCLRE1C missense variant, replicated independently.

Note on this clone: No antigen is known for it.

The sample was PBMCs. This sequence was found in a man aged 45 to 65 in good health and CMV-seropositive.

Here the CDR3 DNA reads TGTGCCAGCAGCGTAGGGTCAGGGGGCAACTATGGCTACACCTTC. The encoded protein is CASSVGSGGNYGYTF. V and J are TRBV9 and TRBJ1-2; TRBD1 aligns across 8 bases. The CDR3 loop spans 15 amino acids. In germline, CDR1 is SGDLS, CDR2 YYNGEE. J was trimmed by 2 bases and V by 0 bases; bases with no gene match: 3.